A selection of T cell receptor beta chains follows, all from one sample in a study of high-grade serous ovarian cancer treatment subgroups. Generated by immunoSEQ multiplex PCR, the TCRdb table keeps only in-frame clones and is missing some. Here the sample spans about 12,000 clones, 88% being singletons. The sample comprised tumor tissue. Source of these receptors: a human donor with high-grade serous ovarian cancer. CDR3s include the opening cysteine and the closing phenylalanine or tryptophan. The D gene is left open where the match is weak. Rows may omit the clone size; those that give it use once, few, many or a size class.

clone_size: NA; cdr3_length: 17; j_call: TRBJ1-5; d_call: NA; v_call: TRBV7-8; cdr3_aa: CASSPRGPGIGNQPQHF; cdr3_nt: TGTGCCAGCAGCCCCCGGGGACCGGGGATTGGCAATCAGCCCCAGCATTTT
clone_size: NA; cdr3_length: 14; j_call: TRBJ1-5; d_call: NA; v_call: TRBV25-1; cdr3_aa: CASSDPSSNQPQHF; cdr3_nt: TGTGCCAGCAGTGATCCCTCGTCAAATCAGCCCCAGCATTTT
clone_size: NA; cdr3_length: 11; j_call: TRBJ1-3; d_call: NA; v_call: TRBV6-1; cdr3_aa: CASPSTKSVYF; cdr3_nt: TGTGCCAGCCCAAGTACGAAATCAGTATATTTT
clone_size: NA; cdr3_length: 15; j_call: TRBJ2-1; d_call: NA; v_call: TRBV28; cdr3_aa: CASRPQGSSYNEQFF; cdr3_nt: TGTGCCAGCAGACCTCAGGGAAGCTCCTACAATGAGCAGTTCTTC
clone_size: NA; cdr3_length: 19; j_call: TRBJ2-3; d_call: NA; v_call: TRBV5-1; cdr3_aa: CASSLALDANLTSTDTQYF; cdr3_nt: TGCGCCAGCAGCTTGGCGCTAGATGCGAACCTAACCAGCACAGATACGCAGTATTTT
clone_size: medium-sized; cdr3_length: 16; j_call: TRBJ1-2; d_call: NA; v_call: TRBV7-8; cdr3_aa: CASSLAVGGSDYGYTF; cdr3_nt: TGTGCCAGCAGCTTAGCTGTTGGGGGAAGCGACTATGGCTACACCTTC
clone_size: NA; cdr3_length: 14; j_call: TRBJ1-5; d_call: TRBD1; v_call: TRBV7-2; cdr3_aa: CASSLWTGGQLQHF; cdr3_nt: TGTGCCAGCAGCTTGTGGACAGGGGGGCAGCTCCAGCATTTT
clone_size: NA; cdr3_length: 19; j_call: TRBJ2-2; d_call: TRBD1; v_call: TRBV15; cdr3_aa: CATSRDLPLTGSNTGELFF; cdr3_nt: TGTGCCACCAGCAGAGATCTCCCCCTGACAGGGTCGAACACCGGGGAGCTGTTTTTT
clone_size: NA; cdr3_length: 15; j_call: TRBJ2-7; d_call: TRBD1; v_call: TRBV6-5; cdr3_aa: CASSYSGTAWAEQYF; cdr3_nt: TGTGCCAGCAGTTACTCCGGGACAGCGTGGGCCGAGCAGTACTTC
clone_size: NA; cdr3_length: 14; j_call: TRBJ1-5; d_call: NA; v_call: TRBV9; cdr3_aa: CASSVGLSKGPQHF; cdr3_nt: TGTGCCAGCAGCGTAGGTCTCTCCAAAGGGCCCCAGCATTTT
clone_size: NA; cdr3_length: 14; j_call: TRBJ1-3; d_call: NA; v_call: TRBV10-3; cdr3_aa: CAISDRAAGNTIYF; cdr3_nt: TGTGCCATCAGTGACAGGGCCGCTGGAAACACCATATATTTT
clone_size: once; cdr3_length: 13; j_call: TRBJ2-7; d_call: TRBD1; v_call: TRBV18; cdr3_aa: CASSPDRVSEQYF; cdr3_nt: TGTGCCAGCTCACCGGACAGGGTTTCCGAGCAGTACTTC
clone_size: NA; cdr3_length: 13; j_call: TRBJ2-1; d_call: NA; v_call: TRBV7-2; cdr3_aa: CASSLVRGNEQFF; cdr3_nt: TGTGCCAGCAGCTTAGTTCGAGGGAATGAGCAGTTCTTC
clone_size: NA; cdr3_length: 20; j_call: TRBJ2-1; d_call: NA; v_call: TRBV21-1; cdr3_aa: CASSKVGGGPTEPPYNEQFF; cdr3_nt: TGTGCCAGCAGCAAAGTCGGGGGAGGGCCTACCGAACCCCCTTACAATGAGCAGTTCTTC
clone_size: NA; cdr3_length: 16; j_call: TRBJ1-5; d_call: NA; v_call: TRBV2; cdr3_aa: CASSGSEVNLDQPQHF; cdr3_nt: TGTGCCAGCTCGGGGTCGGAGGTAAACCTGGATCAGCCCCAGCATTTT
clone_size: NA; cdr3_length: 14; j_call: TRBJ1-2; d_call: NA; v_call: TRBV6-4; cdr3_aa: CASSAQAGLGGYTF; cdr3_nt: TGTGCCAGCAGTGCCCAGGCGGGGTTAGGGGGCTACACCTTC
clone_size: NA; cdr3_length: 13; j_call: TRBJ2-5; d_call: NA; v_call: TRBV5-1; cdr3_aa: CASGWTVKETQYF; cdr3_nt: TGCGCCAGCGGATGGACAGTAAAAGAGACCCAGTACTTC
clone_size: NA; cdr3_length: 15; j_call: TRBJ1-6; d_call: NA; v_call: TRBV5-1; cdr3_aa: CASSLEQFGNSPLHF; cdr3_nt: TGCGCCAGCAGCTTGGAACAGTTTGGGAATTCACCCCTCCACTTT
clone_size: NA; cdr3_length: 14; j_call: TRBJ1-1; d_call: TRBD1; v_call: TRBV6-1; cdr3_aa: CASSEGTGAPEAFF; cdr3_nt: TGTGCCAGCAGTGAAGGGACAGGGGCCCCTGAAGCTTTCTTT
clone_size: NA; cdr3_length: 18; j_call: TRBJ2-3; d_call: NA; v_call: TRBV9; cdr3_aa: CASTPWIDASAPTDTQYF; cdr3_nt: TGTGCCAGCACCCCATGGATCGACGCCTCCGCCCCCACAGATACGCAGTATTTT
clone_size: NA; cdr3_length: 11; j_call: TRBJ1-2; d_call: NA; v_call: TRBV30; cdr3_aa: CAWGLGVGYTF; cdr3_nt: TGTGCCTGGGGCCTCGGGGTTGGCTACACCTTC
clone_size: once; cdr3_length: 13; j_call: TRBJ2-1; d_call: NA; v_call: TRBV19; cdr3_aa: CASSTTGTHEQFF; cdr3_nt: TGTGCCAGTAGTACAACCGGGACTCATGAGCAGTTCTTC
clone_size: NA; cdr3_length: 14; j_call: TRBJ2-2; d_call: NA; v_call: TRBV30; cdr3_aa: CAWSVMVGTGELFF; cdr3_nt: TGTGCCTGGAGTGTGATGGTGGGCACCGGGGAGCTGTTTTTT
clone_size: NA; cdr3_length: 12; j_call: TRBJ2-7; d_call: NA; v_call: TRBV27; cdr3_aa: CASRENVYEQYF; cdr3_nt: TGTGCCAGCAGGGAGAACGTTTACGAGCAGTACTTC
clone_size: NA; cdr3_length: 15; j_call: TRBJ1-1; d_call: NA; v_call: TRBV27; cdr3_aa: CASSLVGQTNTEAFF; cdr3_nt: TGTGCCAGCAGTTTAGTGGGACAAACGAACACTGAAGCTTTCTTT
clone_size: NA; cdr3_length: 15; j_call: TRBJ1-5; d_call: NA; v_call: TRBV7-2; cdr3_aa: CASSLVAGGNQPQHF; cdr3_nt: TGTGCCAGCAGCTTAGTCGCTGGGGGCAATCAGCCCCAGCATTTT
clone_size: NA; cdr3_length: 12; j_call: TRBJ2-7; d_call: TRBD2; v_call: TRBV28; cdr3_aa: CASSSLGRRGDF; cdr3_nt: TGTGCCAGCAGTTCTCTCGGACGGCGGGGGGACTTC
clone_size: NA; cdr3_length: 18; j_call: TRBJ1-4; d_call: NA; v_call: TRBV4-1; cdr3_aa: CASSRKPPGLTEHEKLFF; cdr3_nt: TGCGCCAGCAGCCGAAAACCCCCGGGGCTTACAGAACATGAAAAACTGTTTTTT
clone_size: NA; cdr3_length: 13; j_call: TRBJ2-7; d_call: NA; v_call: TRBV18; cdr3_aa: CASSPETNYEQYF; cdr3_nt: TGTGCCAGCTCACCGGAAACGAACTACGAGCAGTACTTC
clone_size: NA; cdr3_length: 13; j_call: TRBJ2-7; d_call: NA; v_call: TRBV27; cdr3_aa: CASSFDAAGEQYF; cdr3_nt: TGTGCCAGCAGTTTCGATGCCGCGGGGGAGCAGTACTTC
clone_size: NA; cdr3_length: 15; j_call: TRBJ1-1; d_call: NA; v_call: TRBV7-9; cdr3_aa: CASSQGAGMNTEAFF; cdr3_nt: TGTGCCAGCAGTCAAGGGGCAGGGATGAACACTGAAGCTTTCTTT
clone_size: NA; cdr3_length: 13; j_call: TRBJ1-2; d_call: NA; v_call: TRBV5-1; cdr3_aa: CASSLEANYGYTF; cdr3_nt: TGCGCCAGCAGCTTGGAAGCTAACTATGGCTACACCTTC
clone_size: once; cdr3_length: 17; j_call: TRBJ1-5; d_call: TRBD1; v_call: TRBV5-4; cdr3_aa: CASSLDLLDREGQPQHF; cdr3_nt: TGTGCCAGCAGCTTGGATCTTCTCGACAGGGAGGGTCAGCCCCAGCATTTT
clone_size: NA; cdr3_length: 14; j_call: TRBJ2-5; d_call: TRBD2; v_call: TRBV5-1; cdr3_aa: CASSFSGVQETQYF; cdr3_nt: TGCGCCAGCAGCTTTAGCGGGGTCCAAGAGACCCAGTACTTC
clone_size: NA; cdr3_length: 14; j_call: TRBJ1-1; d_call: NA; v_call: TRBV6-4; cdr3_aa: CASSASPGNTEAFF; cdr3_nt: TGTGCCAGCAGCGCTAGCCCGGGGAACACTGAAGCTTTCTTT
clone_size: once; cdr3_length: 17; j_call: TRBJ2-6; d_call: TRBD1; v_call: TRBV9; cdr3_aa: CASSGSTGAAGANVLTF; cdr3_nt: TGTGCCAGCAGCGGCTCTACAGGGGCCGCTGGGGCCAACGTCCTGACTTTC
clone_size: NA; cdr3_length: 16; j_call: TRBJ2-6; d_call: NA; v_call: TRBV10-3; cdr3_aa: CAISDPTGTGANVLTF; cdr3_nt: TGTGCCATCAGTGACCCTACAGGGACTGGGGCCAACGTCCTGACTTTC
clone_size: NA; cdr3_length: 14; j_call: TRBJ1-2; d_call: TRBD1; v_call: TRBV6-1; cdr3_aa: CASSENDRGYGYTF; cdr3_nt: TGTGCCAGCAGTGAAAACGACAGGGGCTATGGCTACACCTTC
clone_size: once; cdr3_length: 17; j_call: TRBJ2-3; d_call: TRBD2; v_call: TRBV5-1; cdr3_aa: CASSLGASGGTTDTQYF; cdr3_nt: TGCGCCAGCAGCTTGGGGGCTAGCGGGGGGACCACAGATACGCAGTATTTT
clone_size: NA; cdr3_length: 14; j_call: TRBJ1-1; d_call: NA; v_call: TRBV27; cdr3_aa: CASSLGTVNTEAFF; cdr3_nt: TGTGCCAGCAGTTTAGGAACGGTGAACACTGAAGCTTTCTTT
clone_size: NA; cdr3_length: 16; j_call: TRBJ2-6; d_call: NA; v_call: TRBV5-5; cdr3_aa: CASSQQGLSGANVLTF; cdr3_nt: TGTGCCAGCAGTCAACAGGGCCTCTCTGGGGCCAACGTCCTGACTTTC
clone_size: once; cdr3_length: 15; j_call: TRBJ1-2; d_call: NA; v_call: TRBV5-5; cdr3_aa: CASSLGPSHDYGYTF; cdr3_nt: TGTGCCAGCAGCTTGGGACCCAGCCACGACTATGGCTACACCTTC
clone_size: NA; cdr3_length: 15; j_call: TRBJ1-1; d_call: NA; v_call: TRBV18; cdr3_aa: CASSPQPPGNTEAFF; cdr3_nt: TGTGCCAGCTCACCTCAGCCCCCGGGGAACACTGAAGCTTTCTTT
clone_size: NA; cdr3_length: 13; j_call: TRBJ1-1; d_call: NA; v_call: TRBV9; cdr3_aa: CASSVQKNTEAFF; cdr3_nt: TGTGCCAGCAGCGTACAGAAGAACACTGAAGCTTTCTTT
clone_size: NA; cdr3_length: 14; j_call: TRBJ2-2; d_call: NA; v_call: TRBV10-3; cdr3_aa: CAISELGNTGELFF; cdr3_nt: TGTGCCATCAGTGAGTTGGGGAACACCGGGGAGCTGTTTTTT
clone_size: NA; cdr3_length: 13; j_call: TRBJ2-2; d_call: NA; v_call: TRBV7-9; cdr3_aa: CASSPTNTGELFF; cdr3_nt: TGTGCCAGCAGCCCCACTAACACCGGGGAGCTGTTTTTT
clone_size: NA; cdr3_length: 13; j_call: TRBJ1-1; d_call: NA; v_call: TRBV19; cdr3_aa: CASTPRGYTEAFF; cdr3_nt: TGTGCCAGTACTCCAAGGGGGTACACTGAAGCTTTCTTT
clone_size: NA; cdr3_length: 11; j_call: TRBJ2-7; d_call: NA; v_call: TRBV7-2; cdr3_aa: CASSRTYEQYF; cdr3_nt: TGTGCCAGCAGCCGTACCTACGAGCAGTACTTC
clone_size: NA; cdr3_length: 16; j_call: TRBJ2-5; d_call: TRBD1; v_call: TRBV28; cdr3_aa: CASLKQLITGEETQYF; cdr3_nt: TGTGCCAGCCTAAAGCAGCTAATCACAGGGGAAGAGACCCAGTACTTC
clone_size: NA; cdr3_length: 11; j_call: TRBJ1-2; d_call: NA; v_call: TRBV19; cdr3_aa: CASKWPDGYTF; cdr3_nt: TGTGCCTCAAAGTGGCCAGATGGCTACACCTTC
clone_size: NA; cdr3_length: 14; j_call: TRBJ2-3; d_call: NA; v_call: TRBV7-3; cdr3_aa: CASSRQGTTDTQYF; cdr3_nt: TGTGCCAGCAGCCGCCAGGGTACCACAGATACGCAGTATTTT
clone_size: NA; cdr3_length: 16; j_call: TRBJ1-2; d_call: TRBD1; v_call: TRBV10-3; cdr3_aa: CAISESKTGGQGGYTF; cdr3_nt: TGTGCCATCAGTGAGTCGAAGACAGGGGGCCAAGGAGGCTACACCTTC
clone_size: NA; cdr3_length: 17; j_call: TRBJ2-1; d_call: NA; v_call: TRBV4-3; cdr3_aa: CASSQDLTGTSYNEQFF; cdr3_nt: TGCGCCAGCAGCCAAGATCTTACAGGTACCTCCTACAATGAGCAGTTCTTC